These 5 T cell receptor beta chains were all obtained from the same sample, sequenced in a study of cytomegalovirus exposure and HLA in healthy donors. Both 60 Vbeta primers and 13 Jbeta primers went into the PCR. Profiling relied on immunoSEQ multiplex PCR, and the TCRdb table lists in-frame clones only, not all of them. The data show about 87,000 clones, over 65% seen once. The sample taken for sequencing was PBMCs. These receptors came from a man younger than 45 in good health and CMV-seropositive.

J is TRBJ1-4 and V is TRBV29-1; 7 positions match TRBD1. V shed 8 bases, J shed 4 bases, and the junction held 7 bases outside the gene matches. The CDR3 extends over 13 amino acids. The germline CDR1 and CDR2 sequences are SQVTM and ANQGSEA. CDR3 DNA: TGCAGCTTGAAGGACAGGCATAATGAAAAACTGTTTTTT. It specifies CSLKDRHNEKLFF.

The chain couples TRBV9 to TRBJ2-3; D possibly corresponds to TRBD1 (6 bases). The CDR3 has 15 amino acids. Germline CDR1 and CDR2: SGDLS and YYNGEE. Trimming left V 4 bases short and J 4 bases short, with 16 bases between. CDR3 in DNA: TGTGCCAGCAGCACCCAGACAGGAGGCGCAGATACGCAGTATTTT. It encodes CASSTQTGGADTQYF.

Turning to this clone: The junction departs from the called germline gene at one end, perhaps through a read error. J is TRBJ2-2 and V is TRBV7-7, with 10 nucleotides matching TRBD1. The CDR3 sequence is 16 residues long. The V gene's germline CDR1 is SSHAT and CDR2 FNYEAQ (reference sequence). The CDR3 DNA sequence: TGTGCTAGCAGCTTAAGGGGGACAGGGGATGCCGGGGAGCTGTTTTTT. Protein: CASSLRGTGDAGELFF.

This clone came up a few times. This chain connects TRBV5-1 to TRBJ1-1, with 8 bases identical to TRBD1. The V gene end was trimmed by 4 bases and the J gene end by 4 bases; junction bases not matched to a gene: 6. CDR1 is SGHRS and CDR2 is YFSETQ in the germline V gene. This CDR3 is 14 amino acids long. The CDR3 bases are TGCGCCAGCAGCGCCTCAGGGGGCTTCACTGAAGCTTTCTTT. Translated: CASSASGGFTEAFF. Full variable domain (remainder filled in from reference TRBV5-1 and TRBJ1-1): KAGVTQTPRYLIKTRGQQVTLSCSPISGHRSVSWYQQTPGQGLQFLFEYFSETQRNKGNFPGRFSGRQFSNSRSEMNVSTLELGDSALYLCASSASGGFTEAFFGQGTRLTVV.

This clone has more than one count but fewer than ten. The chain recombines TRBV7-9 with TRBJ2-2, with 14 bases aligning to TRBD2. CDR1 SEHNR and CDR2 FQNEAQ come from the germline V gene (reference sequence). This CDR3 contains 15 residues. V shed 8 bases, J shed 4 bases, and the junction held 3 bases outside the gene matches. CDR3 bases: TGTGCCAGCCAGGGACTAGCGGGGGTCACCGGGGAGCTGTTTTTT. Its translation: CASQGLAGVTGELFF. Using reference TRBV7-9 and TRBJ2-2 for the parts outside the CDR3, the full variable domain is DTGVSQNPRHKITKRGQNVTFRCDPISEHNRLYWYRQTLGQGPEFLTYFQNEAQLEKSRLLSDRFSAERPKGSFSTLEIQRTEQGDSAMYLCASQGLAGVTGELFFGEGSRLTVL.